Each of the 28 T cell receptor beta chains below was sequenced from the same sample in a study of cytomegalovirus exposure and HLA in healthy donors. Vbeta (60) and Jbeta (13) primers were used in the PCR. Method: immunoSEQ multiplex PCR; TCRdb's copy keeps in-frame clones and lacks some. The profile shows roughly 280,000 clones, roughly two thirds of them singletons. Source material: PBMCs. Every receptor here comes from a female donor in good health and CMV-seronegative.

This rearrangement joins TRBV18 to TRBJ2-3; 8 bases are shared with TRBD1. The V segment lost 4 bases and the J segment 1 base; nucleotides outside the gene matches: 4. The CDR3 runs 15 residues. CDR1 is KGHSH and CDR2 is LQKENI in the germline V gene. DNA for the CDR3: TGTGCCAGCTCACAGGACAGGGTGGGCACAGATACGCAGTATTTT. Its protein product is CASSQDRVGTDTQYF.

The rearrangement joins TRBV27 to TRBJ2-7, with 10 bases matching TRBD1. After removal of 5 bases from V and 7 bases from J, the junction contained 11 bases not matched to a gene. Germline lookup yields CDR1 MNHEY and CDR2 SMNVEV (reference sequence). CDR3 length: 15 amino acids. The CDR3 bases are TGTGCCAGCAGTACGACAGGGGGCCCCGCTAGAGAGCAGTACTTC. Encoded protein: CASSTTGGPAREQYF.

The chain couples TRBV7-9 to TRBJ2-7, with TRBD2 matching 9 bases. Germline V gene lookup returns CDR1 SEHNR and CDR2 FQNEAQ (reference sequence). The V and J ends lost 4 bases and 3 bases, in that order; junction bases with no gene match: 13. The CDR3 totals 17 residues. CDR3 nucleotides: TGTGCCAGCAGCTCATCGAGCGGGAGGAACCCGATCTACGAGCAGTACTTC. The encoded protein is CASSSSSGRNPIYEQYF.

This chain joins TRBV6-1 and TRBJ2-7; TRBD2 agrees at 8 bases. The CDR3 has 15 amino acids. The V gene end was trimmed by 6 bases and the J gene end by 0 bases; junction bases not matched to a gene: 7. Germline CDR1 MNHNS, CDR2 SASEGT. This chain's CDR3 is CASRALAGDSYEQYF. The CDR3 DNA sequence: TGTGCCAGCAGAGCCCTAGCGGGCGACTCCTACGAGCAGTACTTC.

V is TRBV19 and J is TRBJ1-1; D perhaps matches TRBD1 (6 bases). Germline V lookup: CDR1 LNHDA, CDR2 SQIVND (reference sequence). Trimming took off 4 bases at V and 3 bases at J, with 12 bases between the two ends. CDR3 length equals 14 residues. The CDR3 DNA reads as TGTGCCAGTAGTAGCCAGGGGAATCACACTGAAGCTTTCTTT. Translating gives CASSSQGNHTEAFF.

The chain joins TRBV6-1 to TRBJ1-1, with 7 bases lining up with TRBD1. This CDR3 region has 13 residues. Unmatched junction bases numbered 11, after V lost 6 bases and J lost 10 bases. Germline V gene lookup returns CDR1 MNHNS and CDR2 SASEGT. CDR3 bases: TGTGCCAGCAGCACAGGGGTGGTGGTGGTAGCTTTCTTT. Its translation: CASSTGVVVVAFF.

The chain uses TRBV28 and TRBJ2-7, with 11 bases fitting TRBD2. The CDR3 loop spans 15 amino acids. After removal of 2 bases from V and 7 bases from J, the junction contained 7 bases not matched to a gene. Germline V gives CDR1 MDHEN, CDR2 SYDVKM. CDR3 region: CASSLDTSGSTEQYF. The CDR3 coding sequence is TGTGCCAGCAGTTTAGATACTAGCGGGAGCACGGAGCAGTACTTC. Full variable domain (remainder filled in from reference TRBV28 and TRBJ2-7): DVKVTQSSRYLVKRTGEKVFLECVQDMDHENMFWYRQDPGLGLRLIYFSYDVKMKEKGDIPEGYSVSREKKERFSLILESASTNQTSMYLCASSLDTSGSTEQYFGPGTRLTVT.

In nucleotides, the CDR3 is TGTGCCAGCAGCCTCTTAGCGGGAGGGCCCGCAGATACGCAGTATTTT. This codes for CASSLLAGGPADTQYF. The chain employs TRBV11-3 and TRBJ2-3; 11 bases align to TRBD2. This CDR3 has 16 residues. CDR1 and CDR2 from the germline V gene are SGHNT and YENEEA. With V trimmed by 5 bases and J by 4 bases, 8 bases remained unmatched.

The chain uses TRBV30 and TRBJ2-5; 10 nucleotides align to TRBD2. The CDR3 sequence is 14 residues long. The germline gives CDR1 GTSNPN, CDR2 SVGIG (reference sequence). The V segment lost 5 bases and the J segment 2 bases; nucleotides outside the gene matches: 5. The CDR3 spells CAWHSGRPQETQYF. Here the CDR3 DNA reads TGTGCCTGGCATAGCGGGAGGCCACAAGAGACCCAGTACTTC.

This chain uses TRBV7-6 with TRBJ2-1; 12 bases agree with TRBD2. Germline loops: CDR1 SGHVS, CDR2 FNYEAQ. The CDR3 extends over 17 amino acids. V lost 3 bases to trimming and J lost 4 bases; unmatched junction nucleotides: 7. The CDR3 reads CASSFRSTSGGYNEQFF. The DNA of the CDR3 is TGTGCCAGCAGCTTCAGATCGACTAGCGGGGGTTACAATGAGCAGTTCTTC.

This sequence joins TRBV10-3 and TRBJ2-3; D is possibly TRBD2 (5 bases). This CDR3 spans 14 amino acids. Germline CDR1 ENHRY, CDR2 SYGVKD. Trimming stripped 6 bases from V and 0 bases from J, with 10 bases between. Written as DNA, the CDR3 is TGTGCCATCAGGGGAGCTCCTAGCACAGATACGCAGTATTTT. Its protein product is CAIRGAPSTDTQYF.

This clone was recorded a few times. The sample carries other DNA sequences with the same CDR3. The chain joins TRBV7-9 to TRBJ1-1; 7 bases line up with TRBD1. Germline trimming cut 3 bases from V and 1 base from J; bases unmatched to any gene: 2. This CDR3 is 14 amino acids long. CDR1 SEHNR and CDR2 FQNEAQ come from the germline V gene (reference sequence). CDR3 sequence: CASSFRDRNTEAFF. CDR3 sequence (DNA): TGTGCCAGCAGCTTCCGGGACAGGAACACTGAAGCTTTCTTT.

This clone was seen only a few times. The rearrangement uses TRBV15 and TRBJ2-2; D unresolved. CDR1 and CDR2 (germline): LNHNV, YYDKDF (reference sequence). This CDR3 spans 17 amino acids. Deletions cut 0 bases from V and 2 bases from J, with 13 bases between. This chain's CDR3 is CATSRDWAAVNTGELFF. The CDR3 region has the DNA TGTGCCACCAGCAGAGATTGGGCAGCCGTTAACACCGGGGAGCTGTTTTTT.

CDR3 region: CATSRAQGDQPQHF. The CDR3 DNA reads TGTGCCACCAGCCGAGCGCAGGGGGATCAGCCCCAGCATTTT. The rearrangement uses TRBV15 and TRBJ1-5, with TRBD1 matching 7 bases. J lost 5 bases, V lost 5 bases, and 6 bases had no gene match. The CDR3 contains 14 residues. Per the germline V gene, CDR1 is LNHNV and CDR2 is YYDKDF (reference sequence).

The chain carries TRBV28 and TRBJ2-5, with 14 positions matching TRBD2. The J call may be in error: the DNA end matches TRBJ2-7 better. From germline, CDR1 is MDHEN and CDR2 SYDVKM. There are 15 residues in the CDR3. The CDR3 loop is CASSSGLAGGAEQYF. CDR3 sequence (DNA): TGTGCCAGCAGTTCCGGACTAGCGGGAGGCGCCGAGCAGTACTTC.

The chain joins TRBV2 to TRBJ2-6; maybe TRBD1 (6 bases). Germline CDR1 and CDR2: SNHLY and FYNNEI. The CDR3 has 15 residues. Trimming removed 5 bases from V and 2 bases from J, with 10 bases in between. Written as DNA, the CDR3 is TGTGCCAGCAGTAAGGGGGTGGCTGGGGCCAACGTCCTGACTTTC. This sequence encodes CASSKGVAGANVLTF.

This chain uses TRBV2 with TRBJ2-3; D possibly corresponds to TRBD2 (7 bases). The germline gives CDR1 SNHLY, CDR2 FYNNEI. The CDR3 contains 15 residues. V lost 7 bases, J lost 4 bases, and 18 bases lay in between. The CDR3 sequence: CASKKGGGWADTQYF. In DNA form, the CDR3 reads TGTGCCAGCAAGAAGGGCGGGGGCTGGGCAGATACGCAGTATTTT. The full variable domain, with the rest looked up from reference TRBV2 and TRBJ2-3, is EPEVTQTPSHQVTQMGQEVILRCVPISNHLYFYWYRQILGQKVEFLVSFYNNEISEKSEIFDDQFSVERPDGSNFTLKIRSTKLEDSAMYFCASKKGGGWADTQYFGPGTRLTVL.

CDR3 sequence: CASSYSSGIQPQHF. CDR3 in DNA: TGTGCCAGCAGTTACTCCTCCGGGATTCAGCCCCAGCATTTT. The chain joins TRBV6-5 to TRBJ1-5; no firm D call. There are 14 residues in the CDR3. Germline loops: CDR1 MNHEY, CDR2 SVGAGI. The ends were cut back, 0 bases at V and 6 bases at J, with 9 bases in the middle.

This sequence joins TRBV6-5 and TRBJ2-7; perhaps TRBD1 as D (6 bases). Between the trimmed V and J ends, which lost 5 bases and 7 bases, there was a span of 18 bases. The CDR3 is 14 residues long. Germline loops: CDR1 MNHEY, CDR2 SVGAGI. CDR3 DNA: TGTGCCAGCAGTGAAGGACAGTTGGATACGGAGCAGTACTTC. This translates into CASSEGQLDTEQYF.

The rearrangement joins TRBV7-2 to TRBJ1-3; D perhaps matches TRBD1 (6 bases). The ends were cut back, 6 bases at V and 2 bases at J, with 20 bases in the middle. Germline loops: CDR1 SGHTA, CDR2 FQGNSA. CDR3 size: 17 residues. The CDR3 loop reads CASSPFPWTEAGNTIYF. The CDR3, as DNA: TGTGCCAGCAGTCCTTTCCCCTGGACAGAGGCTGGAAACACCATATATTTT. Complete variable domain (other parts from reference TRBV7-2 and TRBJ1-3): GAGVSQSPSNKVTEKGKDVELRCDPISGHTALYWYRQSLGQGLEFLIYFQGNSAPDKSGLPSDRFSAERTGGSVSTLTIQRTQQEDSAVYLCASSPFPWTEAGNTIYFGEGSWLTVV.

The J gene is TRBJ1-2, the V gene TRBV5-1; a weak D match, TRBD1 (5 bases). Germline CDR1 SGHRS, CDR2 YFSETQ. V was clipped by 3 bases and J by 4 bases, with 16 bases between them. This CDR3 has 15 amino acids. The CDR3 here is CASSSPTEGAYGYTF. The CDR3 bases are TGCGCCAGCAGCTCGCCGACGGAAGGGGCCTATGGCTACACCTTC.

This chain joins TRBV4-1 and TRBJ2-5; the match to TRBD2 covers 11 bases. With 1 base clipped from V and 5 bases from J, the junction kept 6 bases outside the gene matches. The CDR3 runs to 16 residues. Germline CDR1 MGHRA, CDR2 YSYEKL. The CDR3: CASSQVTSGSMETQYF. CDR3 DNA sequence: TGCGCCAGCAGCCAAGTTACTAGCGGGAGTATGGAGACCCAGTACTTC.

This chain joins TRBV9 and TRBJ2-7; D may be TRBD2 (5 bases). The CDR3 runs to 14 residues. Trimming took 0 bases from V and 4 from J, leaving 11 bases between them. The germline gives CDR1 SGDLS, CDR2 YYNGEE. The CDR3 nucleotides read TGTGCCAGCAGCGTAGAAGTAGGGAGTTACGAGCAGTACTTC. Translated: CASSVEVGSYEQYF.

This clone has a single count. The V and J genes are TRBV5-1 and TRBJ2-7; TRBD1 might be the D (5 bases). The germline V and J ends were trimmed by 1 base and 4 bases, with 12 bases remaining between them. CDR1 and CDR2 from the germline V gene are SGHRS and YFSETQ. This CDR3 contains 14 residues. This CDR3 is CASSLSRVGYEQYF. Written as DNA, the CDR3 is TGCGCCAGCAGCTTGAGCAGGGTCGGGTACGAGCAGTACTTC.

The CDR3 coding sequence is TGTGCAAGTCGCCACGGGACAGACAATCAGCCCCAGCATTTT. This codes for CASRHGTDNQPQHF. The rearrangement links TRBV12-2 to TRBJ1-5; no DNA check was done on the table's D call, TRBD1. TRBV12-2 is annotated as a pseudogene. This CDR3 spans 14 amino acids.

The chain has TRBV7-8 and TRBJ2-5; TRBD2 matches 10 bases. With the DNA end fitting TRBJ2-7 better, the J assignment may be wrong. This CDR3 contains 15 residues. CDR1 SGHVS and CDR2 FQNEAQ come from the germline V gene. The CDR3 region is CASSLSSGSNHEQYF. CDR3 DNA: TGTGCCAGCAGCCTTTCTAGCGGGAGTAATCACGAGCAGTACTTC.

This clone was seen a handful of times. This chain's CDR3 is CASSSRTSGRWGLYEQYF. In DNA, the CDR3 is TGTGCCAGCAGCTCCCGGACTAGCGGGAGGTGGGGCCTCTACGAGCAGTACTTC. This rearrangement joins TRBV5-6 to TRBJ2-7; 14 bases map to TRBD2. The length of the CDR3 is 18 residues. The J segment lost 3 bases and the V segment lost 3 bases, leaving 11 bases of the junction unmatched. Germline assignment: CDR1 SGHDT and CDR2 YYEEEE.

V usage is TRBV28 and J usage is TRBJ1-1; 8 nucleotides agree with TRBD1. With 5 bases clipped from V and 3 bases from J, the junction kept 8 bases outside the gene matches. The germline gives CDR1 MDHEN, CDR2 SYDVKM. The CDR3 has 15 residues. CDR3 DNA sequence: TGTGCCAGCAGTCCACCGGGACAGGCTTACACTGAAGCTTTCTTT. It is translated as CASSPPGQAYTEAFF. Full variable domain (rest looked up from reference TRBV28 and TRBJ1-1): DVKVTQSSRYLVKRTGEKVFLECVQDMDHENMFWYRQDPGLGLRLIYFSYDVKMKEKGDIPEGYSVSREKKERFSLILESASTNQTSMYLCASSPPGQAYTEAFFGQGTRLTVV.